The source of this TCR beta chain is a study of post-analysis software for immune sequencing data. Notes on the study in general: Multiple sclerosis patients showed significantly lower normalized Chao1 diversity than controls did.

Points on this clonotype: What it binds is not known.

TCR beta cDNA libraries included unique molecular identifiers. It was from about 0.94 to 9.7 million T cells that about 500,000 cDNA molecules came. TCRdb analysed the PCR reads with MiXCR anew, one entry per CDR3 protein. This sample has hundreds of thousands of distinct CDR3 sequences; approximately 59% occur once, and the top ten carry 11%. Input material: blood. The origin of this receptor is a girl aged 2 to 10 with multiple sclerosis.

The CDR3 nucleotides read TGTGCCAGCAGTTTAGGACTCGGGGGAGGAGGAGAGACCCAGTACTTC. Residues: CASSLGLGGGGETQYF. This chain connects TRBV12-3 or TRBV12-4 to TRBJ2-7, with D tentatively TRBD2 (6 bases). Judging by the DNA end, TRBJ2-5 fits better; the J call may be wrong. This CDR3 comprises 16 residues.